The next 32 T cell receptor beta chains were all read from a single sample in a study of response to subunit inactivated influenza vaccine. Each CDR3 protein is one row after TCRdb ran MiXCR on the RT-PCR reads. The data show hundreds of thousands of distinct CDR3 sequences, roughly 8.2% seen once. The material was PBMCs from blood, obtained less than 30 months after vaccination. Receptors originate from a man aged 50-75 years who received an inactivated influenza vaccine.

In its sample, this clonotype was seen a few times. The J gene is TRBJ2-1, the V gene TRBV4-3; possible D gene TRBD2, 6 bases. Per germline, CDR1 LGHNA and CDR2 YSLEER. The ends were cut back, 0 bases at V and 4 bases at J, with 13 bases in the middle. The CDR3 sequence is 16 residues long. CDR3 in amino acids: CASSQDLGLEYNEQFF. CDR3 bases: TGCGCCAGCAGCCAAGATCTGGGACTTGAATACAATGAGCAGTTCTTC.

In its sample, this clonotype was seen a few times. The chain joins TRBV11-3 to TRBJ2-1; 13 bases agree with TRBD2. Germline V gives CDR1 SGHNT, CDR2 YENEEA. Trimming took 1 base from V and 6 from J; bases not matched to a gene: 3. The CDR3 runs 16 residues. The CDR3 here is CASSLGGLAGRNEQFF. Here the CDR3 DNA reads TGTGCCAGCAGCTTAGGGGGACTAGCGGGGCGCAATGAGCAGTTCTTC.

This sequence joins TRBV4-1 and TRBJ1-5; 10 bases line up with TRBD1. Germline V gene lookup returns CDR1 MGHRA and CDR2 YSYEKL. The CDR3 length is 18 residues. Germline trimming cut 1 base from V and 3 bases from J; bases unmatched to any gene: 9. In DNA, the CDR3 is TGCGCCAGCAGCCAAGGTGGACCGGGACAGGGGTACAATCAGCCCCAGCATTTT. This translates into CASSQGGPGQGYNQPQHF.

This clonotype was counted between two and nine times. The gene calls are TRBV11-2 and TRBJ2-1, with D possibly matching TRBD2 (7 bases). Germline CDR1 reads SGHAT; CDR2 reads FQNNGV. The V end lost 4 bases, the J end lost 4 bases, and 20 bases lay between the germline ends. The CDR3 covers 17 residues. The CDR3: CASSSDPGGGSYNEQFF. The CDR3 region has the DNA TGTGCCAGCAGCTCAGACCCGGGGGGCGGGAGTTACAATGAGCAGTTCTTC.

The table lists this clonotype with many counts. The rearrangement uses TRBV6-5 and TRBJ1-6; 7 nucleotides align to TRBD1. The CDR3 has 17 amino acids. V trimming: 0 bases; J trimming: 2 bases; junction bases outside the gene matches: 4. Germline assignment: CDR1 MNHEY and CDR2 SVGAGI. CDR3 amino acids: CASSYSTGNAYNSPLHF. The CDR3 DNA reads as TGTGCCAGCAGTTACTCGACAGGGAACGCCTATAATTCACCCCTCCACTTT.

The chain combines TRBV2 with TRBJ2-2; 8 bases map to TRBD1. The J segment lost 6 bases and the V segment lost 1 base, leaving 4 bases of the junction unmatched. The CDR3 length is 15 residues. Germline CDR1 reads SNHLY; CDR2 reads FYNNEI. DNA of the CDR3: TGTGCCAGCAGTGAAGTAGGACAGGGCCCCGGGGAGCTGTTTTTT. It yields the protein CASSEVGQGPGELFF.

V usage is TRBV7-8 and J usage is TRBJ2-7; TRBD2 aligns across 11 bases. Germline loops: CDR1 SGHVS, CDR2 FQNEAQ. CDR3 length: 15 amino acids. The J segment lost 3 bases and the V segment lost 5 bases, leaving 6 bases of the junction unmatched. The CDR3 coding sequence is TGTGCCAGCAGCACTTTAGGGACTAGCGGCTACGAGCAGTACTTC. It translates to CASSTLGTSGYEQYF.

The V call is TRBV20-1, the J call TRBJ2-5; 7 bases agree with TRBD2. Germline CDR1 and CDR2: DFQATT and SNEGSKA (reference sequence). The V segment lost 6 bases and the J segment 6 bases; nucleotides outside the gene matches: 16. The CDR3 contains 15 residues. The CDR3 region has the DNA TGCAGTGCAAAAACAGCGGGAACGCGGAGACAGACCCAGTACTTC. It codes for CSAKTAGTRRQTQYF.

This clonotype came up many times. The V and J genes are TRBV7-2 and TRBJ1-1; 7 bases map to TRBD1. The germline V gene encodes CDR1 SGHTA and CDR2 FQGNSA. The CDR3 covers 13 residues. Trimming cost V 5 bases and J 11 bases; bases outside gene matches: 11. CDR3 sequence: CASSKDRTAGAFF. The CDR3 nucleotides read TGTGCCAGCAGCAAGGACAGGACGGCGGGGGCTTTCTTT.

This clonotype has more than one count but fewer than ten. The genes are TRBV30 and TRBJ2-1; TRBD2 aligns across 7 bases. Trimming cost V 4 bases and J 0 bases; bases outside gene matches: 9. Germline V gene sequence: CDR1 GTSNPN, CDR2 SVGIG (reference sequence). This CDR3 is built from 16 residues. CDR3 coding DNA: TGTGCCTGGACCAGAGAGGGCGGGAGCTCCTACAATGAGCAGTTCTTC. This sequence encodes CAWTREGGSSYNEQFF.

This chain connects TRBV27 to TRBJ2-3; D perhaps matches TRBD2 (6 bases). From germline, CDR1 is MNHEY and CDR2 SMNVEV (reference sequence). Trimming removed 5 bases from V and 6 bases from J, with 18 bases in between. The CDR3 runs 15 residues. In DNA form, the CDR3 reads TGTGCCAGCAGTAGCCGGGACTCCAGAGGCGATACGCAGTATTTT. Its protein is CASSSRDSRGDTQYF.

The table lists this clonotype with a few counts. The V gene is TRBV20-1, the J gene TRBJ2-1; possible D gene TRBD2, 6 bases. V gave up 6 bases and J gave up 4 bases, with 16 bases separating them. Germline assignment: CDR1 DFQATT and CDR2 SNEGSKA (reference sequence). The length of the CDR3 is 14 residues. The CDR3 DNA follows: TGCAGTGCATCTCGACTAGTTCAGTACAATGAGCAGTTCTTC. Translated: CSASRLVQYNEQFF.

The rearrangement joins TRBV7-6 to TRBJ2-7, with D perhaps matching TRBD1 or TRBD2 (6 bases each). V was cut by 4 bases and J by 3 bases, with 19 bases left in between. In germline, CDR1 is SGHVS, CDR2 FNYEAQ. This CDR3 is 16 amino acids long. CDR3 sequence: CASSSRAGHSYYEQYF. For the CDR3, the DNA is TGTGCCAGCAGCTCGAGGGCGGGACATAGCTACTACGAGCAGTACTTC. The whole variable domain, remainder taken from reference TRBV7-6 and TRBJ2-7, is GAGVSQSPRYKVTKRGQDVALRCDPISGHVSLYWYRQALGQGPEFLTYFNYEAQQDKSGLPNDRFSAERPEGSISTLTIQRTEQRDSAMYRCASSSRAGHSYYEQYFGPGTRLTVT.

V and J are TRBV3-1 and TRBJ2-7; TRBD2 matches 7 bases. Germline V gene data show CDR1 as LGHDT and CDR2 as YNNKEL (reference sequence). The ends lost 1 base at V and 1 base at J; junction bases unmatched: 4. The CDR3 runs 15 residues. CDR3 coding DNA: TGTGCCAGCAGCCAAGGGACTAGGGCATCCTACGAGCAGTACTTC. This codes for CASSQGTRASYEQYF.

This clonotype was seen a handful of times. This sequence joins TRBV7-9 and TRBJ2-5; tentative D call: TRBD1 (6 bases). The CDR3 runs to 15 residues. Germline CDR1 SEHNR, CDR2 FQNEAQ (reference sequence). V was cut by 3 bases and J by 3 bases, with 14 bases left in between. The DNA for the CDR3 is TGTGCCAGCAGCTTCTACGGGACACAGAAAGAGACCCAGTACTTC. This gives the protein CASSFYGTQKETQYF.

This clonotype was observed at least ten times. V and J are TRBV12-3 or TRBV12-4 and TRBJ1-1; 7 nucleotides line up with TRBD1. The V and J ends lost 6 bases and 0 bases, in that order; junction bases with no gene match: 10. CDR3 length: 16 amino acids. The CDR3 DNA reads TGTGCCAGCAGCCTAGGCGGGACAGCCATGAACACTGAAGCTTTCTTT. Residues: CASSLGGTAMNTEAFF.

This chain uses TRBV4-2 with TRBJ1-5; D gene uncertain. CDR3 size: 14 residues. The V gene lost 0 bases and the J gene lost 2 bases, with 5 bases spanning the gap. Germline V gene lookup returns CDR1 LGHNA and CDR2 YNFKEQ. CDR3 sequence: CASSQERGNQPQHF. The CDR3 DNA sequence: TGTGCCAGCAGCCAAGAACGGGGCAATCAGCCCCAGCATTTT.

This clonotype has ten or more counts. This sequence joins TRBV7-9 and TRBJ2-7; possibly TRBD1 or TRBD2 for D (5 bases each). Trimming pared 2 bases from V and 7 bases from J, leaving 18 bases between. The CDR3 extends over 15 amino acids. CDR1 and CDR2 (germline): SEHNR, FQNEAQ (reference sequence). The CDR3 loop reads CASSLLGTSLGEQYF. Written as DNA, the CDR3 is TGTGCCAGCAGCTTATTAGGGACGTCCTTGGGGGAGCAGTACTTC.

This clonotype was observed at least ten times. DNA of the CDR3: TGTGCCATCAGTGAGTCGGGGGGTTCCTACAATGAGCAGTTCTTC. This encodes CAISESGGSYNEQFF. V and J are TRBV10-3 and TRBJ2-1; possibly TRBD2 for D (6 bases). CDR3 length: 15 amino acids. Germline V CDR1 and CDR2: ENHRY, SYGVKD. Trimming removed 0 bases from V and 1 base from J, with 7 bases in between.

The table lists this clonotype with a few counts. The chain employs TRBV5-1 and TRBJ2-2, with no clear D. CDR1 is SGHRS and CDR2 is YFSETQ in the germline V gene. Trimming stripped 3 bases from V and 1 base from J, with 10 bases between. The CDR3 extends over 15 amino acids. The DNA for the CDR3 is TGCGCCAGCAGCTCTACCGTCCTGAACACCGGGGAGCTGTTTTTT. This encodes CASSSTVLNTGELFF.

This clonotype was seen repeatedly, ten times or more. The V and J genes are TRBV6-2 or TRBV6-3 and TRBJ1-2; 12 bases are shared with TRBD1. The junction had 7 bases not matched to a gene; V was cut back by 5 bases and J by 3 bases. The CDR3 spans 16 residues. CDR1 is MNHEY, CDR2 SVGEGT, per germline. DNA for the CDR3: TGTGCCAGCAGTCGCATGGGACAGGGGGCGGACTATGGCTACACCTTC. Translation: CASSRMGQGADYGYTF.

Note on this clonotype: One junction end disagrees with the germline gene, perhaps due to a read error. V is TRBV20-1 and J is TRBJ2-5; unclear D gene. CDR1 DFQATT and CDR2 SNEGSKA come from the germline V gene (reference sequence). The CDR3 consists of 14 residues. CDR3 loop: CSPRPTPAAETQYF. The CDR3 DNA follows: TGCAGTCCTAGACCTACCCCCGCTGCGGAGACCCAGTACTTC.

The table lists this clonotype with many counts. The genes are TRBV5-1 and TRBJ2-3, with D hard to call. Trimming pared 4 bases from V and 1 base from J, leaving 13 bases between. This CDR3 comprises 15 residues. Germline V gene lookup returns CDR1 SGHRS and CDR2 YFSETQ. As DNA, the CDR3 is TGCGCCAGCAGCCGGAGAACCGACGGCACAGATACGCAGTATTTT. Translated, it gives CASSRRTDGTDTQYF.

This clonotype was observed a few times. V is TRBV15 and J is TRBJ1-5; 12 nucleotides line up with TRBD1. The V gene's germline CDR1 is LNHNV and CDR2 YYDKDF (reference sequence). There are 15 residues in the CDR3. The trim removed 4 bases at V and 7 bases at J, leaving 5 bases unmatched. The CDR3 protein is CATSKPGQGAQPQHF. The CDR3 DNA is TGTGCCACCAGCAAGCCGGGACAGGGGGCACAGCCCCAGCATTTT.

This clonotype turned up a few times. This rearrangement joins TRBV6-1 to TRBJ2-7; 9 positions agree with TRBD1. The CDR3 sequence is 15 residues long. The V and J ends lost 6 bases and 2 bases, in that order; junction bases with no gene match: 8. Germline V gives CDR1 MNHNS, CDR2 SASEGT. CDR3 protein: CASRKGGTGPYEQYF. DNA of the CDR3: TGTGCCAGCAGGAAGGGGGGGACAGGGCCCTACGAGCAGTACTTC.

The chain combines TRBV10-3 with TRBJ1-2; 12 bases agree with TRBD1. This CDR3 contains 17 residues. Germline CDR1 reads ENHRY; CDR2 reads SYGVKD. After removal of 3 bases from V and 8 bases from J, the junction contained 13 bases not matched to a gene. Here the CDR3 reads CAISDPGTGGSNSGYTF. The CDR3, as DNA: TGTGCCATCAGTGACCCCGGGACAGGGGGCTCCAACTCCGGCTACACCTTC.

V and J are TRBV28 and TRBJ2-2; possibly TRBD2 for D (5 bases). This CDR3 comprises 14 residues. Germline lookup yields CDR1 MDHEN and CDR2 SYDVKM. The V end was cut by 6 bases, the J end by 4 bases, with 12 bases between. As DNA, the CDR3 is TGTGCCAGCAGGGAGGAGTTGGGCACCGGGGAGCTGTTTTTT. Its protein product is CASREELGTGELFF.

This clonotype has a count of ten or more. CDR3 nucleotide sequence: TGCGCCAGCAGCCAAACGGAGAGCTCCTACAATGAGCAGTTCTTC. Protein product: CASSQTESSYNEQFF. This rearrangement joins TRBV4-3 to TRBJ2-1; D remains ambiguous. The CDR3 covers 15 residues. Germline CDR1 and CDR2: LGHNA and YSLEER. The V end was cut by 2 bases, the J end by 0 bases, with 8 bases between.

The chain employs TRBV7-3 and TRBJ2-5; D uncertain. V was shortened by 5 bases and J by 5 bases, with 12 bases between the two germline ends. This CDR3 has 13 amino acids. Per the germline V gene, CDR1 is SGHTA and CDR2 is FQGTGA. In DNA form, the CDR3 reads TGTGCCAGCAGCGGCGAACAGAGGGAGACCCAGTACTTC. It codes for CASSGEQRETQYF.

The chain recombines TRBV29-1 with TRBJ1-2; D remains unclear. This CDR3 spans 14 amino acids. The germline V and J ends were trimmed by 7 bases and 1 base, with 16 bases remaining between them. Germline loops: CDR1 SQVTM, CDR2 ANQGSEA. The CDR3 reads CSARPSGFNYGYTF. CDR3 DNA sequence: TGCAGCGCCAGACCCTCGGGGTTTAACTATGGCTACACCTTC.

This rearrangement joins TRBV20-1 to TRBJ1-4; maybe TRBD1 (5 bases). The V gene lost 6 bases and the J gene lost 5 bases, with 16 bases spanning the gap. CDR1 is DFQATT and CDR2 is SNEGSKA in the germline V gene (reference sequence). The CDR3 is made up of 14 amino acids. The CDR3 nucleotides read TGCAGTGCACTCCCCGGGACGGTGAATGAAAAACTGTTTTTT. Its translation is CSALPGTVNEKLFF.

The chain carries TRBV5-6 and TRBJ2-1; possible D gene TRBD1, 6 bases. The CDR3 totals 15 residues. V was shortened by 2 bases and J by 3 bases, with 12 bases between the two germline ends. From germline, CDR1 is SGHDT and CDR2 YYEEEE. Here the CDR3 reads CASSFRRGNYNEQFF. The CDR3 bases are TGTGCCAGCAGCTTCCGCAGGGGTAACTACAATGAGCAGTTCTTC.